This TCR beta chain was recorded in a study of PD-L1 blockade in urothelial cancer. For the study at large: In the patient group, about 90% of the roughly 29 were males with bladder-origin urothelial cancer. Each blood sample yielded a median of approximately 140,000 T cells. Study outcomes and limitations: Tumor-associated TCR clones expanded more in blood at 3 weeks in patients with durable benefit.

Using immunoSEQ multiplex PCR, the repertoire was profiled, and TCRdb retains in-frame clones only, with some absent. The top ten clones hold around a sixth of a sample with nearly 35,000 clones, under 90% of them seen once. In the case of this clone: Its antigen is unknown.

Noted time point: pretreatment peripheral blood. Patient sample counts ranged from 1 to 8, pretreatment and on-treatment. This sequence was found in a man aged 55 to 70 with urothelial cancer. The sample consisted of PBMCs, taken around atezolizumab (anti-PD-L1) treatment.

CDR3 nucleotide sequence: TGTGCCAGCAGCTCCGGGACTAGCGCGAACAATGAGCAGTTCTTC. This gives the protein CASSSGTSANNEQFF. V gene TRBV11-3 combines with J gene TRBJ2-1, with 10 bases aligning to TRBD2. The V and J ends lost 4 bases and 5 bases, in that order; junction bases with no gene match: 5. This CDR3 is built from 15 residues. CDR1 and CDR2 (germline): SGHNT, YENEEA.